This record covers a single T cell receptor (beta chain). This record belongs to a study of blood T cell repertoires in COVID-19. Study-wide background: Sample material is recorded as cDNA or gDNA derived from T cells, B-cell-depleted T cells, or PBMCs.

Original processing notes: How many nucleated cells were present was estimated from reference gene primer amplification. Sequencing used immunoSEQ multiplex PCR; TCRdb keeps in-frame clones, though not all of them. Clonal size and the V and J genes are those of that table, whereas D and trimming came from the DNA. The table lists over 70,000 clones, around four fifths of them singletons, with about 10% in the top ten. The CDR3 consists of 15 residues. V dropped 5 bases and J dropped 2; count of bases not matched to a gene: 3. CDR1 is SGHTA, CDR2 FQGNSA, per germline. The clonotype comes from a woman older than 75 with acute or convalescent COVID-19. This chain links TRBV7-2 with TRBJ2-1, with 10 bases that match TRBD2. The material sequenced was peripheral blood. The CDR3 loop is CASSMGLATYNEQFF. The CDR3 DNA is TGTGCCAGCAGCATGGGACTAGCGACCTACAATGAGCAGTTCTTC.